The next 28 T cell receptor beta chains were all read from a single sample in a study of graft-versus-host responses after intestinal transplantation. Antigens for these TCRs are unknown. Assay used: immunoSEQ multiplex PCR; TCRdb lists only in-frame clones, some missing. The sample yields over 85,000 clones, 91% seen once. The sequencing used unstimulated CD4+ T cells sorted from spleen or lymph node cells, collected before transplant. These receptors were collected from a human donor who was the organ donor for an intestinal transplant.

This clone was observed a single time. The V call is TRBV29-1, the J call TRBJ2-1; tentatively, D is TRBD1 (7 bases). The CDR3 totals 14 residues. Looked up from germline, CDR1 is SQVTM and CDR2 is ANQGSEA. The V end lost 2 bases, the J end lost 4 bases, and 12 bases lay between the germline ends. This chain's CDR3 is CSVEIQGRYNEQFF. DNA for the CDR3: TGCAGCGTTGAAATACAGGGGAGGTACAATGAGCAGTTCTTC.

The genes are TRBV7-3 and TRBJ2-7; TRBD2 matches at 8 bases. V dropped 1 base and J dropped 2; count of bases not matched to a gene: 4. Germline CDR1 reads SGHTA; CDR2 reads FQGTGA. The CDR3 is 15 residues long. CDR3 bases: TGTGCCAGCAGCTTAAGTTTCGGGGGGGCCTACGAGCAGTACTTC. Protein product: CASSLSFGGAYEQYF.

This chain connects TRBV2 to TRBJ1-1; D is uncertain. There are 13 residues in the CDR3. CDR1 is SNHLY and CDR2 is FYNNEI in the germline V gene. Between the trimmed V and J ends, which lost 8 bases and 0 bases, there was a span of 10 bases. CDR3 DNA: TGTGCCAGCTCAAATGAGGTGAACACTGAAGCTTTCTTT. It codes for CASSNEVNTEAFF.

The chain carries TRBV6-1 and TRBJ2-5; 9 bases fit TRBD1. Germline assignment: CDR1 MNHNS and CDR2 SASEGT. V shed 6 bases, J shed 2 bases, and the junction held 7 bases outside the gene matches. This CDR3 has 15 residues. The CDR3 reads CASRAQGAIQETQYF. The CDR3 DNA reads TGTGCCAGCAGAGCACAGGGGGCGATACAAGAGACCCAGTACTTC.

V and J are TRBV5-1 and TRBJ1-5; the D is unclear. Germline V gene sequence: CDR1 SGHRS, CDR2 YFSETQ. The CDR3 extends over 17 amino acids. Deletions cut 1 base from V and 1 base from J, with 15 bases between. CDR3 bases: TGCGCCAGCAGCTTGTTTCCACTAGGAGGGAGCAATCAGCCCCAGCATTTT. Translation gives CASSLFPLGGSNQPQHF.

The CDR3 nucleotides read TGTGCCAGCAGCTCCACAGCGGGGGGGTCCTATGGGGAGTTCTTC. Protein sequence: CASSSTAGGSYGEFF. The chain recombines TRBV7-9 with TRBJ2-1; 10 bases align to TRBD2. Germline V gene lookup returns CDR1 SEHNR and CDR2 FQNEAQ (reference sequence). The CDR3 extends over 15 amino acids. The V gene end was trimmed by 4 bases and the J gene end by 14 bases; junction bases not matched to a gene: 14.

The chain joins TRBV6-6 to TRBJ2-3; possible D gene TRBD1, 6 bases. CDR3 size: 15 residues. V was shortened by 1 base and J by 1 base, with 9 bases between the two germline ends. CDR1 is MNHNY and CDR2 is SVGAGI in the germline V gene (reference sequence). In nucleotides, the CDR3 is TGTGCCAGCAGTTACTTGGGGGCCGGCACAGATACGCAGTATTTT. Protein: CASSYLGAGTDTQYF.

This clone has only one observation. The V call is TRBV28, the J call TRBJ2-7; possibly TRBD1 for D (7 bases). This CDR3 comprises 13 residues. The V gene's germline CDR1 is MDHEN and CDR2 SYDVKM. With 5 bases removed from V and 4 bases from J, the gap between germline ends came to 12 bases. This CDR3 reads CASSPGGSYEQYF. The DNA of the CDR3 is TGTGCCAGCAGTCCAGGGGGGTCATACGAGCAGTACTTC.

The chain recombines TRBV7-8 with TRBJ1-1; the D gene is possibly TRBD1 (6 bases). The CDR3 totals 13 residues. Trimming stripped 2 bases from V and 5 bases from J, with 9 bases between. The germline V gene has CDR1 SGHVS and CDR2 FQNEAQ. The CDR3 nucleotides read TGTGCCAGCAGCTTATACAGGGCGACTGAAGCTTTCTTT. It is translated as CASSLYRATEAFF.

The CDR3 loop reads CASSRNTGELFF. The CDR3 DNA reads TGTGCCAGCAGTAGAAACACCGGGGAGCTGTTTTTT. The chain combines TRBV11-3 with TRBJ2-2; no reliable D call. Looked up from germline, CDR1 is SGHNT and CDR2 is YENEEA. V was cut by 6 bases and J by 2 bases, with 4 bases left in between. The CDR3 contains 12 residues.

This sequence joins TRBV10-3 and TRBJ2-5; 10 bases map to TRBD1. V shed 9 bases and J 5 bases; nucleotides not matched to a gene: 6. Germline V gives CDR1 ENHRY, CDR2 SYGVKD. This CDR3 region has 13 residues. The CDR3 DNA sequence: TGTGCCATTAGTAGGACAGGGGGGGAGACCCAGTACTTC. Translation gives CAISRTGGETQYF.

This clone showed up just once. This rearrangement joins TRBV5-1 to TRBJ1-2; no clear D gene. The CDR3 has 13 amino acids. Germline CDR1 and CDR2: SGHRS and YFSETQ. The germline V and J ends were trimmed by 2 bases and 6 bases, with 11 bases remaining between them. CDR3 DNA sequence: TGCGCCAGCAGCTTAGTCATGGGCCATGGCTACACCTTC. Its protein is CASSLVMGHGYTF.

The sample holds a few counts of this clone. The CDR3 loop reads CASSQNLGTARRGYTF. Here the CDR3 DNA reads TGCGCCAGCAGCCAAAACTTGGGGACAGCCCGCAGGGGCTACACCTTC. This chain connects TRBV4-1 to TRBJ1-2; TRBD1 matches 7 bases. Trimming at V came to 2 bases and at J to 8 bases, leaving 14 bases not matched to a gene. This CDR3 region has 16 residues. Germline CDR1 is MGHRA and CDR2 is YSYEKL.

In this sample, this clone turned up once. The gene calls are TRBV27 and TRBJ1-6, with D hard to call. Germline CDR1 and CDR2: MNHEY and SMNVEV (reference sequence). The V end was cut by 8 bases, the J end by 1 base, with 18 bases between. The CDR3 covers 17 residues. CDR3 DNA sequence: TGTGCCAGCCGTCAAAGGTCGGGTTTTTCCTATAATTCACCCCTCCACTTT. It is translated as CASRQRSGFSYNSPLHF.

The chain combines TRBV4-2 with TRBJ2-7; the match to TRBD2 covers 9 bases. Trimming at V came to 1 base and at J to 4 bases, leaving 5 bases not matched to a gene. The CDR3 is 15 amino acids. Per germline, CDR1 LGHNA and CDR2 YNFKEQ. CDR3 amino acids: CASSQVASGVYEQYF. CDR3 bases: TGTGCCAGCAGCCAAGTGGCTAGCGGGGTATACGAGCAGTACTTC.

The chain uses TRBV18 and TRBJ2-3, with D possibly TRBD1 on 6 matching bases. Per germline, CDR1 KGHSH and CDR2 LQKENI. CDR3 length: 14 residues. Trimming removed 4 bases from V and 1 base from J, with 9 bases in between. In DNA form, the CDR3 reads TGTGCCAGCTCACGTAGACAGGGCACAGATACGCAGTATTTT. Protein: CASSRRQGTDTQYF.

This chain uses TRBV7-3 with TRBJ2-1, with TRBD1 matching 11 bases. The germline V gene encodes CDR1 SGHTA and CDR2 FQGTGA. With 5 bases clipped from V and 7 bases from J, the junction kept 10 bases outside the gene matches. The CDR3 extends over 16 amino acids. CDR3 DNA: TGTGCCAGCAGCCAGGGACCGGGACAGGGGGAGAATGAGCAGTTCTTC. Residues: CASSQGPGQGENEQFF.

This clone was seen a single time. The same CDR3 can be traced to other DNA sequences in this sample. V gene TRBV9 combines with J gene TRBJ2-5; 7 positions match TRBD1. V dropped 0 bases and J dropped 4; count of bases not matched to a gene: 0. The CDR3 covers 13 residues. Germline V CDR1 and CDR2: SGDLS, YYNGEE. CDR3: CASSVDRGETQYF. DNA of the CDR3: TGTGCCAGCAGCGTAGACAGGGGAGAGACCCAGTACTTC.

V is TRBV5-4 and J is TRBJ2-2; 8 nucleotides line up with TRBD2. Losses at the gene ends were 0 bases for V and 6 bases for J; bases not matched to a gene: 4. This CDR3 contains 15 residues. CDR1 is SGHNT and CDR2 is YYREEE in the germline V gene (reference sequence). CDR3 nucleotide sequence: TGTGCCAGCAGCTTGGACGGCGGGGGGCCCGGGGAGCTGTTTTTT. Translation: CASSLDGGGPGELFF.

CDR3 DNA sequence: TGCGCCAGCAGCCAAGACCAGGGACAGGGGTTCGGCTACACCTTC. Its protein is CASSQDQGQGFGYTF. The chain carries TRBV4-1 and TRBJ1-2; 10 bases are shared with TRBD1. CDR3 length: 15 residues. Germline assignment: CDR1 MGHRA and CDR2 YSYEKL. Trimming at V came to 0 bases and at J to 8 bases, leaving 6 bases not matched to a gene.

A single count supports this clone. V gene TRBV19 combines with J gene TRBJ2-2, with D perhaps TRBD1 (5 bases). The germline V gene has CDR1 LNHDA and CDR2 SQIVND (reference sequence). The CDR3 contains 13 residues. The germline V and J ends were trimmed by 5 bases and 10 bases, with 14 bases remaining between them. The CDR3 bases are TGTGCCAGTAGTCGAAGCAGGGTGGCGGAGCTGTTTTTT. This sequence encodes CASSRSRVAELFF.

This clone was detected only once. The chain has TRBV5-1 and TRBJ2-1; TRBD2 matches 11 bases. Per the germline V gene, CDR1 is SGHRS and CDR2 is YFSETQ. V lost 4 bases, J lost 4 bases, and 4 bases stayed unmatched. The length of the CDR3 is 15 residues. The CDR3 DNA reads as TGCGCCAGCAGCAGCGGGACTAGCGGTTACAATGAGCAGTTCTTC. This translates into CASSSGTSGYNEQFF.

This chain links TRBV7-2 with TRBJ2-7; 12 bases agree with TRBD1. Per germline, CDR1 SGHTA and CDR2 FQGNSA. This CDR3 comprises 14 residues. The V gene end was trimmed by 5 bases and the J gene end by 5 bases; junction bases not matched to a gene: 4. The CDR3, as DNA: TGTGCCAGCAGCACCGGGACAGGGGGCCACGAGCAGTACTTC. Its translation is CASSTGTGGHEQYF.

This chain joins TRBV2 and TRBJ2-1; 8 bases are shared with TRBD2. The CDR3 is 13 residues long. Germline assignment: CDR1 SNHLY and CDR2 FYNNEI. Trimming took 8 bases from V and 10 from J; bases not matched to a gene: 10. The CDR3 DNA sequence: TGTGCCAGCGCGGGGGGCGGCGTGTGGGAGCAGTTCTTC. Translation: CASAGGGVWEQFF.

The chain couples TRBV5-8 to TRBJ2-3, with D possibly matching TRBD2 (7 bases). Germline CDR1 SGHTS, CDR2 YDEGEE. The CDR3 has 15 amino acids. V was trimmed by 4 bases and J by 1 base, leaving 13 bases between them. The CDR3 DNA reads as TGTGCCAGCAGCAGTATAGGGGGGGGCACAGATACGCAGTATTTT. It specifies CASSSIGGGTDTQYF.

This chain joins TRBV4-1 and TRBJ2-2, with 7 bases fitting TRBD1. The CDR3 length is 14 residues. CDR1 is MGHRA, CDR2 YSYEKL, per germline. Trimming took 0 bases from V and 9 from J; bases not matched to a gene: 4. The CDR3 DNA follows: TGCGCCAGCAGCCAAGATCAGGGGGTGCGGGAGCTGTTTTTT. Translating gives CASSQDQGVRELFF.

The chain carries TRBV4-1 and TRBJ2-1; D gene ambiguous. The CDR3 is 12 residues long. CDR1 and CDR2 (germline): MGHRA, YSYEKL. Trimming left V 5 bases short and J 5 bases short, with 7 bases between. CDR3 sequence: CASSGDHNEQFF. DNA of the CDR3: TGCGCCAGCAGCGGAGATCACAATGAGCAGTTCTTC.

J is TRBJ2-1 and V is TRBV7-2; TRBD2 matches at 8 bases. V shed 7 bases, J shed 6 bases, and the junction held 11 bases outside the gene matches. Germline V lookup: CDR1 SGHTA, CDR2 FQGNSA. This CDR3 is 15 amino acids long. CDR3 sequence (DNA): TGTGCCAGCACCCCGGGACTAGAGGTTCGCAATGAGCAGTTCTTC. Translating gives CASTPGLEVRNEQFF.